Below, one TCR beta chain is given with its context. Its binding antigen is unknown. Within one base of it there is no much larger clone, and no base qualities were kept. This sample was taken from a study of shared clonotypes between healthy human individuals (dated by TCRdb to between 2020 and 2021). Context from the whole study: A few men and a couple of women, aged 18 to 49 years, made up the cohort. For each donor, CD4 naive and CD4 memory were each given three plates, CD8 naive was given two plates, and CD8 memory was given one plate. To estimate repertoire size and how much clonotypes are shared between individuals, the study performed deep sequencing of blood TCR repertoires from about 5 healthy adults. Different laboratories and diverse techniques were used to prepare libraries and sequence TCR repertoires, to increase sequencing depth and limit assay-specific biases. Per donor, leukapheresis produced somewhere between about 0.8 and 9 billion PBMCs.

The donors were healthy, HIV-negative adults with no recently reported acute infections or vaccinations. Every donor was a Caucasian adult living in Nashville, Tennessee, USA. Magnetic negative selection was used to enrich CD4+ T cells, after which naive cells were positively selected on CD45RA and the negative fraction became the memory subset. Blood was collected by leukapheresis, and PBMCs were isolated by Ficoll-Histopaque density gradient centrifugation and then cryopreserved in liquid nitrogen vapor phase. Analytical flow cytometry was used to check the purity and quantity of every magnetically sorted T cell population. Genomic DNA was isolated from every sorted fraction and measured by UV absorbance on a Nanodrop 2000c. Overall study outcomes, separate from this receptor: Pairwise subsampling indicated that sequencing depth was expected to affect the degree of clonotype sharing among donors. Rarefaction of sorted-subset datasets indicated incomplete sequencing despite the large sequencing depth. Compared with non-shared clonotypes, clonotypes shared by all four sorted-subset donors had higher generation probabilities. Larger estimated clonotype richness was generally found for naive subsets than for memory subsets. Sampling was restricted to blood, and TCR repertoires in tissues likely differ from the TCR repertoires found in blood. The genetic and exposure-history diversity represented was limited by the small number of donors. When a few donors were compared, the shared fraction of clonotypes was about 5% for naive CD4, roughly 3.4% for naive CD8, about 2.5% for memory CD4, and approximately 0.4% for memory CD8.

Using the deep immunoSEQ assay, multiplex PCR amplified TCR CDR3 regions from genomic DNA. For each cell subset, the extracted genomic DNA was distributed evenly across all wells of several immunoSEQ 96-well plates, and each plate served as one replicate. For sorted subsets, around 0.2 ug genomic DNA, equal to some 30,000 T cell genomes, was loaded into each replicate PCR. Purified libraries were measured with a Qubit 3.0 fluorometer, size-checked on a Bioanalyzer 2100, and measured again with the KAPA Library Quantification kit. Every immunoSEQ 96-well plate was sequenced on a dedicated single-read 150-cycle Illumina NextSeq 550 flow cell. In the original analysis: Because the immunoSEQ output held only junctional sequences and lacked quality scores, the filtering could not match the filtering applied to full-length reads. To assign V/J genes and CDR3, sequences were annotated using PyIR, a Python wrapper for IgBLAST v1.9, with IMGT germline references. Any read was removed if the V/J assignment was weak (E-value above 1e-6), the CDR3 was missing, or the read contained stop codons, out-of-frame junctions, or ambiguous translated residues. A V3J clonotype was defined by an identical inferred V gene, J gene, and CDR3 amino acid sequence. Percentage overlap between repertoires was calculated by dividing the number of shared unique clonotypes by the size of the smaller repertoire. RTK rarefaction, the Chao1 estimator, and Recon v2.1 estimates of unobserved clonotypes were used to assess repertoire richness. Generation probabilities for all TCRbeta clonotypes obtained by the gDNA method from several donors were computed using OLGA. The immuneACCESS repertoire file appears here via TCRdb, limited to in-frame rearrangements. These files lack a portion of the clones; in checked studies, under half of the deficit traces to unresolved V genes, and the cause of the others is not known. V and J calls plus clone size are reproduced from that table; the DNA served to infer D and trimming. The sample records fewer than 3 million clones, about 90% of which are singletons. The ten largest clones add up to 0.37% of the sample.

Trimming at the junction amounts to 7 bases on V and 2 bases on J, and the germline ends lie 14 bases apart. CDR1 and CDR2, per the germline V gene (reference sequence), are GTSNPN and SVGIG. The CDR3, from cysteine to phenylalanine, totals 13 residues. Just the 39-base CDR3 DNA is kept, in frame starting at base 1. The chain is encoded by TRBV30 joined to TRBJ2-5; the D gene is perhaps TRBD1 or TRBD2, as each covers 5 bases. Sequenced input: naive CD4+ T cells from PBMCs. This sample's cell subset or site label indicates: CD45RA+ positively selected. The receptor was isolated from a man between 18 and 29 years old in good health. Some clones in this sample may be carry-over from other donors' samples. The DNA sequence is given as TGTGCCTCCTCTCGGGGCCAACAAGAGACCCAGTACTTC. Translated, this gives CASSRGQQETQYF.